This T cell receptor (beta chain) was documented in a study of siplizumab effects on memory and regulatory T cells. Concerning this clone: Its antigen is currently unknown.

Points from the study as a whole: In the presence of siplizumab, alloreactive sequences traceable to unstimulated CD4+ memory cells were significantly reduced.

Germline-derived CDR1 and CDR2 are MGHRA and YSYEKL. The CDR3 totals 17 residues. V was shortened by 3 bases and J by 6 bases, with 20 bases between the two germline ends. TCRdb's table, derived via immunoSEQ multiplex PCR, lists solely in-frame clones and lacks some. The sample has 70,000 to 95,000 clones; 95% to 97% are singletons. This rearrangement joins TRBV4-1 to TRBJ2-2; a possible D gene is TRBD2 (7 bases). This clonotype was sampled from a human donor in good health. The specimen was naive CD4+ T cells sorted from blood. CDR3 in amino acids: CASSHPLRGGAPGELFF. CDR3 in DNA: TGCGCCAGCAGCCACCCGCTGAGGGGGGGGGCGCCCGGGGAGCTGTTTTTT.